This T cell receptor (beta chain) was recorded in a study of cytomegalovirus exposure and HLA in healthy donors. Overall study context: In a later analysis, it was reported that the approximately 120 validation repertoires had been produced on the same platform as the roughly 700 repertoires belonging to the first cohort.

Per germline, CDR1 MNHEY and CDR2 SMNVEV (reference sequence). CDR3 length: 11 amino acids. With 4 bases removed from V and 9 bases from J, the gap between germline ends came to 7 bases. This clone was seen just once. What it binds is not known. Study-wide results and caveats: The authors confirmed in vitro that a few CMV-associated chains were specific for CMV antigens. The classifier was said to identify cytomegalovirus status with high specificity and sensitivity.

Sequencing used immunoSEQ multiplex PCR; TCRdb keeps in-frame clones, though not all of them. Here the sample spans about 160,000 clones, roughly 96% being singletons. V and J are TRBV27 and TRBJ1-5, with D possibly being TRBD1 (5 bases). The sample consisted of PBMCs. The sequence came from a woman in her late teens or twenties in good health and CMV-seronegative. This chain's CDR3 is CASSSGGPQHF. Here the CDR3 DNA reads TGTGCCAGCAGTTCGGGGGGGCCCCAGCATTTT.